Shown below are 14 T cell receptor beta chains from a single sample sequenced in a study of T cells after yellow fever vaccination. MiXCR, applied by TCRdb to the 5' RACE reads, yields one record per CDR3 protein. The data show under 500,000 distinct CDR3 sequences, around 19% seen once. Sample: PBMCs, taken before the yellow fever booster vaccination. All receptors come from a man between 18 and 29 years old who received the YFV17D yellow fever vaccine.

This clonotype was picked up a small number of times. The chain uses TRBV19 and TRBJ2-2, with D uncertain. Trimming took off 11 bases at V and 1 base at J, with 11 bases between the two ends. The CDR3 has 13 amino acids. Looked up from germline, CDR1 is LNHDA and CDR2 is SQIVND (reference sequence). The CDR3 loop reads CASKTGNTGELFF. In DNA form, the CDR3 reads TGTGCCTCGAAAACGGGGAACACCGGGGAGCTGTTTTTT.

The rearrangement links TRBV30 to TRBJ2-7, with 8 bases aligning to TRBD1. CDR3 size: 15 residues. V lost 0 bases to trimming and J lost 4 bases; unmatched junction nucleotides: 8. The V gene's germline CDR1 is GTSNPN and CDR2 SVGIG (reference sequence). The CDR3 sequence is CAWSVLGTGRYEQYF. Written as DNA, the CDR3 is TGTGCCTGGAGTGTACTCGGGACAGGACGTTACGAGCAGTACTTC.

This clonotype was seen more than once but under ten times. The CDR3 sequence is CASSAARDPYEQYV. The CDR3, as DNA: TGTGCCAGCAGTGCGGCGAGGGACCCCTACGAGCAGTACGTC. The genes are TRBV6-2 or TRBV6-3 and TRBJ2-7, with D tentatively TRBD1 or TRBD2 (5 bases each). The CDR3 consists of 14 residues. The germline V gene encodes CDR1 MNHEY and CDR2 SVGEGT. The V and J ends lost 5 bases and 2 bases respectively, with 13 bases between them.

The V and J genes are TRBV5-1 and TRBJ2-3; weak D call: TRBD2 (6 bases). Trimming took off 0 bases at V and 6 bases at J, with 11 bases between the two ends. CDR1 and CDR2 from the germline V gene are SGHRS and YFSETQ. This CDR3 is built from 14 residues. The CDR3: CASSLVGDSDTQYF. The DNA of the CDR3 is TGCGCCAGCAGCTTGGTGGGGGACTCTGATACGCAGTATTTT.

This rearrangement joins TRBV20-1 to TRBJ2-2, with D possibly being TRBD1 (5 bases). The V gene's germline CDR1 is DFQATT and CDR2 SNEGSKA (reference sequence). The CDR3 covers 12 residues. V lost 6 bases and J lost 6, with 11 bases in between. CDR3 nucleotides: TGCAGTGCCAGGGCCCCCGCCGGGGAGCTGTTTTTT. Translating gives CSARAPAGELFF.

This clonotype has only a few counts. The chain employs TRBV11-1 and TRBJ1-1; unclear D gene. Trimming cost V 6 bases and J 1 base, with 15 bases left between them. Per the germline V gene, CDR1 is SGHAT and CDR2 is FQDESV (reference sequence). The CDR3 is 15 amino acids. In nucleotides, the CDR3 is TGTGCCAGCAGTTCAACGTATTCGGGGAACACTGAAGCTTTCTTT. Translating it yields CASSSTYSGNTEAFF.

The chain is built from TRBV19 and TRBJ2-1; D is undetermined. Germline V gene sequence: CDR1 LNHDA, CDR2 SQIVND (reference sequence). V lost 5 bases, J lost 0 bases, and 11 bases lay in between. This CDR3 has 15 residues. CDR3: CASSLILVSYNEQFF. CDR3 bases: TGTGCCAGTAGTCTAATTCTTGTCTCCTACAATGAGCAGTTCTTC.

This clonotype was found a few times. The chain carries TRBV28 and TRBJ1-5; 7 nucleotides agree with TRBD1. The CDR3 is 12 residues long. The trim removed 9 bases at V and 7 bases at J, leaving 6 bases unmatched. From germline, CDR1 is MDHEN and CDR2 SYDVKM. CDR3 loop: CASTGAGQPQHF. The CDR3 DNA sequence: TGTGCCAGTACAGGGGCTGGGCAGCCCCAGCATTTT.

This clonotype was seen only a few times. At one end, the junction sequence differs from germline, possibly due to a read error. The chain has TRBV12-3 or TRBV12-4 and TRBJ1-2; no clear D gene. The CDR3 is 13 residues long. CDR3 coding DNA: TGTGCCAGCAGTTTCGGGCAGGCCTATGACTACACCTTC. Its protein is CASSFGQAYDYTF.

This clonotype was seen a few times. The chain employs TRBV4-3 and TRBJ1-6; unclear D gene. The germline V gene has CDR1 LGHNA and CDR2 YSLEER. Deletions cut 0 bases from V and 6 bases from J, with 9 bases between. CDR3 length equals 15 residues. Here the CDR3 DNA reads TGCGCCAGCAGCCAAGAGGCTGAGCTTAATTCACCCCTCCACTTT. This codes for CASSQEAELNSPLHF.

This chain connects TRBV20-1 to TRBJ2-1; D is unresolved. Germline assignment: CDR1 DFQATT and CDR2 SNEGSKA (reference sequence). Trimming pared 0 bases from V and 6 bases from J, leaving 9 bases between. This CDR3 is 13 amino acids long. In nucleotides, the CDR3 is TGCAGTGCTAGAGATCCCCGTAGCAATGAGCAGTTCTTC. Protein sequence: CSARDPRSNEQFF.

This clonotype was recorded a few times. The chain combines TRBV4-3 with TRBJ1-4, with 8 bases that match TRBD1. With 4 bases clipped from V and 7 bases from J, the junction kept 8 bases outside the gene matches. The CDR3 runs 15 residues. Per the germline V gene, CDR1 is LGHNA and CDR2 is YSLEER. CDR3 nucleotide sequence: TGCGCCAGCAGCCCCTACCAGGGGGCGGTTGAAAAACTGTTTTTT. It translates to CASSPYQGAVEKLFF.

The V call is TRBV10-3, the J call TRBJ2-7; 7 bases are shared with TRBD1. V dropped 3 bases and J dropped 0; count of bases not matched to a gene: 5. Germline CDR1 is ENHRY and CDR2 is SYGVKD. The CDR3 spans 15 residues. The DNA for the CDR3 is TGTGCCATCAGTGACTCCAGGGGGACCTCCTACGAGCAGTACTTC. Amino acid sequence: CAISDSRGTSYEQYF.

This clonotype was counted between two and nine times. The V gene is TRBV18, the J gene TRBJ1-2, with 9 bases identical to TRBD1. This CDR3 is built from 15 residues. Losses at the gene ends were 3 bases for V and 6 bases for J; bases not matched to a gene: 8. Germline V lookup: CDR1 KGHSH, CDR2 LQKENI. CDR3 sequence: CASSPVGTGQHGYTF. The CDR3 coding sequence is TGTGCCAGCTCACCCGTAGGGACAGGGCAGCATGGCTACACCTTC.